Shown below are 28 T cell receptor beta chains from a single sample sequenced in a study of blood T cell repertoires in COVID-19. This table comes from immunoSEQ multiplex PCR, and its TCRdb copy is limited to in-frame clones, with some not included. The sample has 28,000 or so clones, roughly nine tenths seen once. Sequences were obtained from peripheral blood. The receptors here all came from a human donor with active COVID-19. The donor label of this sample is uncertain.

This clone was found once. The chain couples TRBV28 to TRBJ1-5; D gene unclear. The germline V gene has CDR1 MDHEN and CDR2 SYDVKM. The length of the CDR3 is 13 residues. The V end was cut by 7 bases, the J end by 6 bases, with 13 bases between. Here the CDR3 reads CASNERKSQPQHF. The CDR3 DNA follows: TGTGCCAGCAACGAGCGGAAAAGTCAGCCCCAGCATTTT.

This chain links TRBV28 with TRBJ1-2; TRBD1 is a possible D gene (6 bases). Looked up from germline, CDR1 is MDHEN and CDR2 is SYDVKM. CDR3 length: 14 residues. V lost 4 bases and J 4 bases, leaving 13 bases between the germline ends. CDR3 sequence reads: CASSSGTQSYGYTF. The CDR3 bases are TGTGCCAGCAGTTCCGGGACACAGTCCTATGGCTACACCTTC.

The genes are TRBV3-1 (or the pseudogene TRBV3-2) and TRBJ2-5, with 15 bases aligning to TRBD2. V lost 3 bases to trimming and J lost 10 bases; unmatched junction nucleotides: 12. The V gene's germline CDR1 is LGHDT and CDR2 YNNKEL (reference sequence). The CDR3 is made up of 17 amino acids. The CDR3 loop is CASSHQGLAGGHTIQYF. The CDR3 DNA sequence: TGTGCCAGCAGCCACCAGGGACTAGCGGGGGGCCATACGATCCAGTACTTC.

This chain joins TRBV6-2 or TRBV6-3 and TRBJ2-6; D is unclear. CDR3 length equals 15 residues. The V end lost 0 bases, the J end lost 4 bases, and 7 bases lay between the germline ends. Per the germline V gene, CDR1 is MNHEY and CDR2 is SVGEGT. This chain's CDR3 is CASSYSEEGANVLTF. As DNA, the CDR3 is TGTGCCAGCAGTTACTCAGAGGAGGGGGCCAACGTCCTGACTTTC.

This chain links TRBV10-3 with TRBJ2-7; tentative D call: TRBD2 (5 bases). Germline lookup yields CDR1 ENHRY and CDR2 SYGVKD. V was clipped by 2 bases and J by 6 bases, with 11 bases between them. There are 13 residues in the CDR3. The CDR3 DNA reads as TGTGCCATCAGTGAGGGACCAGCGGTCGAGCAGTACTTC. This codes for CAISEGPAVEQYF.

In this sample, this clone turned up once. V and J are TRBV7-2 and TRBJ2-1; TRBD1 might be the D (6 bases). Per the germline V gene, CDR1 is SGHTA and CDR2 is FQGNSA. This CDR3 is built from 15 residues. V was cut by 1 base and J by 2 bases, with 9 bases left in between. The chain's CDR3 is CASSLEQGTYNEQFF. The CDR3 DNA reads as TGTGCCAGCAGCTTAGAACAGGGTACCTACAATGAGCAGTTCTTC.

The V and J genes are TRBV5-1 and TRBJ2-7, with D tentatively TRBD2 (5 bases). V lost 0 bases to trimming and J lost 0 bases, with 7 bases between them. From germline, CDR1 is SGHRS and CDR2 YFSETQ. The CDR3 extends over 14 amino acids. CDR3: CASSLAGSSYEQYF. Written as DNA, the CDR3 is TGCGCCAGCAGCTTGGCTGGGAGCTCCTACGAGCAGTACTTC.

CDR3 protein: CASSSSSLGPYNEQFF. DNA for the CDR3: TGTGCCAGCAGCTCCTCCTCCCTGGGGCCCTACAATGAGCAGTTCTTC. This sequence joins TRBV7-9 and TRBJ2-1; TRBD1 might be the D (5 bases). The CDR3 runs to 16 residues. CDR1 is SEHNR and CDR2 is FQNEAQ in the germline V gene (reference sequence). V was clipped by 4 bases and J by 2 bases, with 15 bases between them.

This chain uses TRBV6-2 or TRBV6-3 with TRBJ1-5; no firm D call. V shed 3 bases and J shed 2 bases, with 14 bases lying between them. The CDR3 runs to 16 residues. The germline V gene has CDR1 MNHEY and CDR2 SVGEGT. Written as DNA, the CDR3 is TGTGCCAGCAGTTATACATCGGGTCGCGGCAATCAGCCCCAGCATTTT. This sequence encodes CASSYTSGRGNQPQHF.

As regards this clone: The sample contains more than one DNA sequence encoding this CDR3. The rearrangement links TRBV4-3 to TRBJ2-5, with 14 bases matching TRBD2. Per the germline V gene, CDR1 is LGHNA and CDR2 is YSLEER. The length of the CDR3 is 18 residues. With 0 bases clipped from V and 0 bases from J, the junction kept 3 bases outside the gene matches. CDR3 coding DNA: TGCGCCAGCAGCCAAGAGACTAGCGGGAGGGGGTACCAAGAGACCCAGTACTTC. Translated: CASSQETSGRGYQETQYF.

V gene TRBV15 combines with J gene TRBJ2-3; unclear D gene. Germline V CDR1 and CDR2: LNHNV, YYDKDF (reference sequence). Deletions cut 2 bases from V and 1 base from J, with 13 bases between. This CDR3 has 16 amino acids. Here the CDR3 reads CATSRYLEGGTDTQYF. CDR3 DNA: TGTGCCACCAGCAGATACTTGGAAGGAGGCACAGATACGCAGTATTTT.

This clone was seen a single time. The rearrangement uses TRBV6-6 and TRBJ2-3; D remains ambiguous. Trimming took off 8 bases at V and 1 base at J, with 16 bases between the two ends. The CDR3 runs 15 residues. Germline-derived CDR1 and CDR2 are MNHNY and SVGAGI (reference sequence). The CDR3 reads CASVPARSGTDTQYF. CDR3 DNA: TGTGCCAGCGTCCCGGCCAGGTCAGGCACAGATACGCAGTATTTT.

This clone occurred once. The V gene is TRBV20-1, the J gene TRBJ2-3, with 7 bases lining up with TRBD2. Germline trimming cut 3 bases from V and 2 bases from J; bases unmatched to any gene: 5. Germline V lookup: CDR1 DFQATT, CDR2 SNEGSKA (reference sequence). This CDR3 comprises 14 residues. CDR3 DNA: TGCAGTGCTAGTCGGCGGGGGACCACAGATACGCAGTATTTT. Its protein product is CSASRRGTTDTQYF.

This rearrangement joins TRBV25-1 to TRBJ2-5; perhaps TRBD2 as D (6 bases). The CDR3 contains 16 residues. The germline V gene encodes CDR1 MGHDK and CDR2 SYGVNS. The V end was cut by 6 bases, the J end by 0 bases, with 17 bases between. CDR3 in amino acids: CASSPGIRGYQETQYF. The CDR3 DNA sequence: TGTGCCAGCAGCCCAGGGATCCGGGGGTACCAAGAGACCCAGTACTTC.

The rearrangement joins TRBV19 to TRBJ2-7; 8 nucleotides align to TRBD1. Trimming cost V 10 bases and J 3 bases; bases outside gene matches: 5. Germline V CDR1 and CDR2: LNHDA, SQIVND (reference sequence). This CDR3 comprises 12 residues. The CDR3 DNA follows: TGTGCCACTAGGACAGGGAACTACGAGCAGTACTTC. Its translation is CATRTGNYEQYF.

V and J are TRBV3-1 (or the pseudogene TRBV3-2) and TRBJ2-5, with 8 bases fitting TRBD2. J gave up 4 bases and V 2 bases, and 15 bases lay outside the gene matches. The CDR3 totals 18 residues. CDR1 and CDR2 from the germline V gene are LGHDT and YNNKEL (reference sequence). The CDR3 bases are TGTGCCAGCAGCCAACCCAGCCCTTTAAGCGGGAGTTCAGAGACCCAGTACTTC. Its protein is CASSQPSPLSGSSETQYF.

This clone was recorded only once. The chain combines TRBV19 with TRBJ1-2, with a tentative D call TRBD1 (6 bases). The V gene's germline CDR1 is LNHDA and CDR2 SQIVND (reference sequence). This CDR3 comprises 15 residues. V lost 4 bases to trimming and J lost 6 bases, with 18 bases between them. DNA of the CDR3: TGTGCCAGTAGTACTACAGGGAATCGTATAAATGGCTACACCTTC. Encoded protein: CASSTTGNRINGYTF.

The V call is TRBV9, the J call TRBJ2-3, with D tentatively TRBD2 (7 bases). The germline CDR1 and CDR2 sequences are SGDLS and YYNGEE. The V end was cut by 0 bases, the J end by 1 base, with 18 bases between. The CDR3 contains 18 residues. The CDR3 bases are TGTGCCAGCAGCGTAGGCTCGAGGGGGGGCCGGGGCACAGATACGCAGTATTTT. Amino acid sequence: CASSVGSRGGRGTDTQYF.

The chain couples TRBV5-4 to TRBJ2-1; 9 bases are a match to TRBD2. V was clipped by 0 bases and J by 7 bases; unmatched bases: 5. The CDR3 consists of 15 residues. Germline loops: CDR1 SGHNT, CDR2 YYREEE (reference sequence). The CDR3 nucleotides read TGTGCCAGCAGCTTGGGTCCAGCGGGGGGAAATGAGCAGTTCTTC. Translated, it gives CASSLGPAGGNEQFF.

V and J are TRBV28 and TRBJ2-2, with D maybe TRBD1 (6 bases). V gave up 6 bases and J gave up 5 bases, with 19 bases separating them. The germline V gene encodes CDR1 MDHEN and CDR2 SYDVKM. CDR3 length: 16 residues. CDR3 loop: CASSSLARGLTGELFF. As DNA, the CDR3 is TGTGCCAGCAGCTCCCTGGCCAGGGGATTGACCGGGGAGCTGTTTTTT. The variable domain in full, completed from reference TRBV28 and TRBJ2-2, reads DVKVTQSSRYLVKRTGEKVFLECVQDMDHENMFWYRQDPGLGLRLIYFSYDVKMKEKGDIPEGYSVSREKKERFSLILESASTNQTSMYLCASSSLARGLTGELFFGEGSRLTVL.

The V call is TRBV3-1 (or the pseudogene TRBV3-2), the J call TRBJ2-3; TRBD1 might be the D (6 bases). This CDR3 spans 16 amino acids. CDR1 is LGHDT, CDR2 YNNKEL, per germline (reference sequence). V dropped 1 base and J dropped 0 bases, with 11 bases sitting between them. The CDR3 DNA reads TGTGCCAGCAGCCAAGGGACAGACTCTAGCACAGATACGCAGTATTTT. It encodes CASSQGTDSSTDTQYF.

The chain carries TRBV15 and TRBJ1-1, with D possibly matching TRBD1 (6 bases). Deletions cut 2 bases from V and 2 bases from J, with 12 bases between. The CDR3 consists of 15 residues. Germline-derived CDR1 and CDR2 are LNHNV and YYDKDF (reference sequence). DNA for the CDR3: TGTGCCACCAGCAGATTGACAGGCCCCAACACTGAAGCTTTCTTT. Amino acids: CATSRLTGPNTEAFF.

The chain recombines TRBV11-3 with TRBJ2-1; TRBD1 might be the D (6 bases). The V and J ends lost 1 base and 9 bases respectively, with 19 bases between them. Germline V gene lookup returns CDR1 SGHNT and CDR2 YENEEA. CDR3 length: 16 residues. The CDR3 DNA is TGTGCCAGCAGCTTAGGGACATACAGTAAGACAGGTGAGCAGTTCTTC. Encoded protein: CASSLGTYSKTGEQFF.

The V gene is TRBV5-4, the J gene TRBJ2-7, with unresolved D. The CDR3 length is 11 residues. The germline gives CDR1 SGHNT, CDR2 YYREEE (reference sequence). Trimming shortened V by 2 bases and J by 4 bases, and 4 bases separated the two germline ends. The CDR3 DNA sequence: TGTGCCAGCAGCTTTGAGTACGAGCAGTACTTC. This translates into CASSFEYEQYF.

This chain uses TRBV18 with TRBJ1-2; 8 positions agree with TRBD1. Trimming at V came to 3 bases and at J to 5 bases, leaving 2 bases not matched to a gene. The CDR3 contains 13 residues. The germline V gene has CDR1 KGHSH and CDR2 LQKENI. CDR3 bases: TGTGCCAGCTCACCCGGACAGGGATATGGCTACACCTTC. Its protein is CASSPGQGYGYTF.

V is TRBV6-1 and J is TRBJ2-7; 8 positions agree with TRBD2. This CDR3 contains 14 residues. Germline V lookup: CDR1 MNHNS, CDR2 SASEGT. After removal of 2 bases from V and 1 base from J, the junction contained 1 base not matched to a gene. The CDR3 DNA follows: TGTGCCAGCAGTGAAACTAGCGGTTCCTACGAGCAGTACTTC. It specifies CASSETSGSYEQYF.

The J gene is TRBJ1-5, the V gene TRBV5-8; maybe TRBD1 (5 bases). The V gene's germline CDR1 is SGHTS and CDR2 YDEGEE. The V end was cut by 2 bases, the J end by 0 bases, with 12 bases between. The CDR3 extends over 16 amino acids. In DNA form, the CDR3 reads TGTGCCAGCAGCTTAAGTAGGGGCTCTAGCAATCAGCCCCAGCATTTT. It codes for CASSLSRGSSNQPQHF.

This chain uses TRBV2 with TRBJ2-1; 9 bases match TRBD2. The CDR3 is made up of 14 amino acids. J was trimmed by 9 bases and V by 7 bases; bases with no gene match: 10. The germline V gene has CDR1 SNHLY and CDR2 FYNNEI. CDR3 nucleotide sequence: TGTGCCAGCAAGGTGGGCGGGGGGGCCGGTGAGCAGTTCTTC. Residues: CASKVGGGAGEQFF. Full variable domain (outside the CDR3, taken from reference TRBV2 and TRBJ2-1): EPEVTQTPSHQVTQMGQEVILRCVPISNHLYFYWYRQILGQKVEFLVSFYNNEISEKSEIFDDQFSVERPDGSNFTLKIRSTKLEDSAMYFCASKVGGGAGEQFFGPGTRLTVL.